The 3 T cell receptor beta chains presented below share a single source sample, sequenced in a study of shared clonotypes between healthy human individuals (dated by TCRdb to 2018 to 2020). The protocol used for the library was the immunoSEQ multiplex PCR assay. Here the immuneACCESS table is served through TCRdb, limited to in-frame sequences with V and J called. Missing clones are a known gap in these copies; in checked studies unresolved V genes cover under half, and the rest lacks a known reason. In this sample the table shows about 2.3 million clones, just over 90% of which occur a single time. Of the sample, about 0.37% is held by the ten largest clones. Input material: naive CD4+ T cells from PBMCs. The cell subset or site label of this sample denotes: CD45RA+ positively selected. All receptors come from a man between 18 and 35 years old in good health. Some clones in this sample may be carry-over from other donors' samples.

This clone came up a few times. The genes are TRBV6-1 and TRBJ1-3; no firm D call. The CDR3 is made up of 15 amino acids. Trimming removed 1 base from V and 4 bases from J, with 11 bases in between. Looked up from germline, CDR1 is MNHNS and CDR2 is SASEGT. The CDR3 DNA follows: TGTGCCAGCAGTGAAGTATCGACCATGGGAAACACCATATATTTT. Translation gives CASSEVSTMGNTIYF.

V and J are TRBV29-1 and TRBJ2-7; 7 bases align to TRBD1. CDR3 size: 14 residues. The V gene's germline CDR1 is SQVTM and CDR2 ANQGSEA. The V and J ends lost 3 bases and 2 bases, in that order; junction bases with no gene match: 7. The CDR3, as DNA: TGCAGCGTTGACCGTCTAGGGGGCCCCTACGAGCAGTACTTC. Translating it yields CSVDRLGGPYEQYF.

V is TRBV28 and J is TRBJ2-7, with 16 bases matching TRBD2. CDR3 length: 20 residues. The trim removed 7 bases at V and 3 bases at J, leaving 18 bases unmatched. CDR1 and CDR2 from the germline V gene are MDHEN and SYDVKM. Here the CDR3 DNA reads TGTGCCAGCACTCAACGGAAGGGGACTAGCGGGAGGGGGAGGATCTACGAGCAGTACTTC. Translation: CASTQRKGTSGRGRIYEQYF. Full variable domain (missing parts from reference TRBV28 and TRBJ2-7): DVKVTQSSRYLVKRTGEKVFLECVQDMDHENMFWYRQDPGLGLRLIYFSYDVKMKEKGDIPEGYSVSREKKERFSLILESASTNQTSMYLCASTQRKGTSGRGRIYEQYFGPGTRLTVT.